These 29 T cell receptor beta chains were sequenced from one sample in a study of tumor-infiltrating lymphocytes in primary liver carcinoma. Total RNA amounting to 500 ng was the source from which TCR beta cDNA was made with a constant-region primer. Employing slightly modified ARM-PCR, three nested multiplex PCR rounds were run, and these gave rise to the TCR beta libraries. A C-beta reverse primer was combined with TRBV1-TRBV30 forward primers in the first two PCR rounds, and each round had roughly 11 cycles. MiXCR, applied by TCRdb to the multiplex PCR reads, yields one record per CDR3 protein. The sample holds 95,000 to 150,000 distinct CDR3 sequences, roughly three fifths seen once. Unsorted bulk tissue (roughly 19-31 mg) underwent RNA and DNA co-extraction. Sequenced material: liver tumor tissue from sampling region 1. The subset here: tumor region T1, superior pole. These receptors originate from a woman in her fifties or sixties with primary liver carcinoma and hepatitis B virus infection.

Note on this clonotype: Being one base from a much bigger clone, this may be a read error. The chain joins TRBV12-3 or TRBV12-4 to TRBJ1-2; 7 bases fit TRBD1. The CDR3 consists of 16 residues. The DNA for the CDR3 is TGTGACAGCAGTGCTCCAACAGGGGCCCTGGGCTATGGCTACACCTTC. It translates to CDSSAPTGALGYGYTF.

The chain carries TRBV19 and TRBJ2-1, with D tentatively TRBD1 (5 bases). V lost 10 bases, J lost 8 bases, and 24 bases lay in between. The CDR3 sequence is 15 residues long. The germline CDR1 and CDR2 sequences are LNHDA and SQIVND (reference sequence). CDR3 DNA: TGTGCCAAGGATCGGGTTGGTGGACATGTTCATGAGCAGTTCTTC. It codes for CAKDRVGGHVHEQFF.

The rearrangement joins TRBV11-2 to TRBJ2-7; 10 bases line up with TRBD2. The CDR3 covers 15 residues. Germline CDR1 is SGHAT and CDR2 is FQNNGV. CDR3 region: CASCRAGLAVYEQYF. CDR3 sequence (DNA): TGTGCAAGCTGCCGTGCCGGACTAGCGGTATACGAGCAGTACTTC.

V usage is TRBV5-1 and J usage is TRBJ2-6; D call uncertain. Germline assignment: CDR1 SGHRS and CDR2 YFSETQ. V dropped 8 bases and J dropped 2 bases, with 8 bases sitting between them. The CDR3 length is 13 residues. The CDR3 DNA sequence: TGCGCCAGAAACTCAGCTGGGGCCAACGTCCTGACTTTC. This sequence encodes CARNSAGANVLTF.

As to this clonotype: Given the absence of the conserved phenylalanine or tryptophan at the CDR3 end, a read error is likely. The chain joins TRBV6-1 to TRBJ2-3; D call uncertain. The CDR3 loop spans 14 amino acids. Trimming left V 5 bases short and J 1 base short, with 10 bases between. Germline CDR1 reads MNHNS; CDR2 reads SASEGT. The CDR3 reads CASSKQGGTDTQYS. In DNA form, the CDR3 reads TGTGCCAGCAGTAAGCAAGGAGGCACAGATACGCAGTATTCT.

This clonotype was seen once. At one of its ends the junction is not consistent with the germline gene, which may arise from a read error. The chain uses TRBV6-1 and TRBJ2-1; 11 bases are a match to TRBD2. Germline assignment: CDR1 MNHNS and CDR2 SASEGT. The CDR3 is 14 amino acids. CDR3 coding DNA: TGTGCCAGCAGTCTGGTAGCGGGAGGGCGTGAGCGGTTCTTC. It yields the protein CASSLVAGGRERFF.

This clonotype has only a few counts. V and J are TRBV7-9 and TRBJ1-5; D not certain. The length of the CDR3 is 11 residues. The germline V and J ends were trimmed by 4 bases and 11 bases, with 9 bases remaining between them. Germline CDR1 SEHNR, CDR2 FQNEAQ (reference sequence). CDR3 in DNA: TGTGCCAGCAGCTCGGGTCTGGCCCAGCATTTT. Translated: CASSSGLAQHF.

The chain has TRBV7-9 and TRBJ1-5; TRBD1 agrees at 7 bases. Germline V gene data show CDR1 as SEHNR and CDR2 as FQNEAQ (reference sequence). The V gene end was trimmed by 5 bases and the J gene end by 5 bases; junction bases not matched to a gene: 9. The length of the CDR3 is 15 residues. CDR3 in amino acids: CASSPGQSPHQPQHF. The CDR3 DNA reads as TGTGCCAGCAGCCCGGGACAGTCGCCTCATCAGCCCCAGCATTTT. The whole variable domain, remainder taken from reference TRBV7-9 and TRBJ1-5, is DTGVSQNPRHKITKRGQNVTFRCDPISEHNRLYWYRQTLGQGPEFLTYFQNEAQLEKSRLLSDRFSAERPKGSFSTLEIQRTEQGDSAMYLCASSPGQSPHQPQHFGDGTRLSIL.

This CDR3 is CASTQQKDTQYF. CDR3 in DNA: TGTGCCAGCACCCAACAGAAAGATACGCAGTATTTT. The chain employs TRBV2 and TRBJ2-3, with D hard to call. From germline, CDR1 is SNHLY and CDR2 FYNNEI. Trimming stripped 7 bases from V and 5 bases from J, with 10 bases between. This CDR3 contains 12 residues.

As regards this clonotype: One end of the junction does not line up with germline, which may come from a read error. The rearrangement uses TRBV29-1 and TRBJ1-2; D gene ambiguous. This CDR3 comprises 11 residues. From germline, CDR1 is SQVTM and CDR2 ANQGSEA. CDR3 sequence (DNA): TGCAGCGTCGGGCATGACTATGGTTACACCTTC. Protein: CSVGHDYGYTF.

Worth noting for this clonotype: At one boundary the junction diverges from the germline segment, which might be a read error. This sequence joins TRBV29-1 and TRBJ2-3; D gene unclear. Per the germline V gene, CDR1 is SQVTM and CDR2 is ANQGSEA. This CDR3 is 12 amino acids long. The CDR3 bases are TGCAGCTTTGATCCCAGCGCAGATACGCAGTATTTT. It specifies CSFDPSADTQYF.

To note about this clonotype: This may stem from a read error, because a much larger clone lies one nucleotide away. The CDR3 loop is CASNLDRAGSNEQFF. The CDR3 DNA is TGTGCCAGCAACCTGGACAGGGCAGGTTCGAATGAGCAGTTCTTC. V and J are TRBV6-1 and TRBJ2-1, with 8 bases matching TRBD1. V was clipped by 7 bases and J by 7 bases; unmatched bases: 12. The V gene's germline CDR1 is MNHNS and CDR2 SASEGT. This CDR3 has 15 amino acids.

With regard to this clonotype: The conserved phenylalanine or tryptophan is not found at the CDR3 terminus, so this likely reflects a read error. V is TRBV11-2 and J is TRBJ2-7; TRBD2 matches at 8 bases. The CDR3 runs 18 residues. Germline V gene lookup returns CDR1 SGHAT and CDR2 FQNNGV. CDR3 bases: TGTGCCAGCAGTTTAGATTGGGTCACTCTAGCGGGTCCCTACGAGCAGTACTCC. Residues: CASSLDWVTLAGPYEQYS.

Note on this clonotype: Relative to the germline gene, one junction end is altered; a read error may explain this. The rearrangement uses TRBV11-2 and TRBJ2-7; 8 nucleotides agree with TRBD2. The germline CDR1 and CDR2 sequences are SGHAT and FQNNGV. This CDR3 spans 14 amino acids. The CDR3 spells CVSSLVRLAHERYF. CDR3 coding DNA: TGTGTCAGCAGCTTAGTTCGACTAGCGCACGAGCGGTACTTC.

In the case of this clonotype: One end of the junction varies from germline; a read error may be responsible. The chain recombines TRBV11-2 with TRBJ2-7; maybe TRBD2 (6 bases). Germline CDR1 is SGHAT and CDR2 is FQNNGV. CDR3 length: 15 amino acids. DNA of the CDR3: TGTGCCAGCAGCCCACGGACGTCAACTAGCCACGAGCAATACTTC. Amino acids: CASSPRTSTSHEQYF.

The chain links TRBV20-1 to TRBJ1-5, with unresolved D. CDR1 is DFQATT and CDR2 is SNEGSKA in the germline V gene (reference sequence). Trimming stripped 3 bases from V and 0 bases from J, with 9 bases between. The CDR3 loop spans 14 amino acids. CDR3 in amino acids: CSASWGTSNQPQHF. CDR3 bases: TGCAGTGCTAGTTGGGGTACTAGCAATCAGCCCCAGCATTTT.

This chain uses TRBV11-2 with TRBJ2-5; no clear D gene. The J call may be incorrect, as the DNA end agrees better with TRBJ2-1. In germline, CDR1 is SGHAT, CDR2 FQNNGV. The CDR3 consists of 13 residues. This CDR3 is CASSLEPEETQFF. In DNA, the CDR3 is TGTGCCAGCAGCTTGGAGCCCGAAGAGACCCAGTTCTTC.

In the case of this clonotype: Possible read error: a much larger clone is one base away. The chain employs TRBV5-4 and TRBJ2-7; 13 positions match TRBD2. The CDR3 is made up of 15 amino acids. CDR1 is SGHNT and CDR2 is YYREEE in the germline V gene (reference sequence). CDR3 bases: TGTGCCATCAGCTTAACTAGCGGGAGGGGGTACGAGCAGTACTTC. Translation: CAISLTSGRGYEQYF. Full variable domain (missing parts from reference TRBV5-4 and TRBJ2-7): ETGVTQSPTHLIKTRGQQVTLRCSSQSGHNTVSWYQQALGQGPQFIFQYYREEENGRGNFPPRFSGLQFPNYSSELNVNALELDDSALYLCAISLTSGRGYEQYFGPGTRLTVT.

In the case of this clonotype: Relative to the germline gene, one junction end is altered; a read error may explain this. The chain couples TRBV11-2 to TRBJ2-7, with D possibly matching TRBD2 (6 bases). The CDR3 sequence is 13 residues long. Germline V gene sequence: CDR1 SGHAT, CDR2 FQNNGV. CDR3 loop: CAGSLTSWSEQYF. For the CDR3, the DNA is TGTGCCGGCAGCCTAACTAGCTGGAGCGAGCAGTACTTC.

This clonotype occurred many times. The CDR3 nucleotides are TGTGCCAGCAGTTACTCGCTCGACATCTACGAGCAGTACTTC. This encodes CASSYSLDIYEQYF. J is TRBJ2-7 and V is TRBV6-8; D not resolved. Germline V CDR1 and CDR2: MNHGY, SAAAGT. V was clipped by 0 bases and J by 3 bases, with 9 bases between them. CDR3 length equals 14 residues.

The V and J genes are TRBV5-1 and TRBJ2-2; 7 positions match TRBD2. Germline V gives CDR1 SGHRS, CDR2 YFSETQ. The V segment lost 6 bases and the J segment 3 bases; nucleotides outside the gene matches: 5. This CDR3 spans 14 amino acids. CDR3: CASTGGRDTGELFF. CDR3 in DNA: TGCGCCAGCACCGGGGGGAGAGACACCGGGGAGCTGTTTTTT.

Concerning this clonotype itself: A much bigger clone sits one base away, suggesting this may be a read error. The V and J genes are TRBV6-5 and TRBJ1-5; possibly TRBD1 for D (6 bases). The V gene lost 7 bases and the J gene lost 6 bases, with 10 bases spanning the gap. There are 12 residues in the CDR3. Germline-derived CDR1 and CDR2 are MNHEY and SVGAGI. The CDR3 loop reads CASKQGGQPQHF. In DNA form, the CDR3 reads TGTGCCAGCAAACAGGGTGGTCAGCCCCAGCATTTT.

The rearrangement links TRBV14 to TRBJ1-2; D remains unclear. The CDR3 contains 14 residues. CDR1 is SGHDN, CDR2 FVKESK, per germline. With 6 bases removed from V and 8 bases from J, the gap between germline ends came to 19 bases. The DNA for the CDR3 is TGTGCCAGCAGACCCCGAGGACCATCGGGAGGCTACACCTTC. This gives the protein CASRPRGPSGGYTF.

This clonotype was seen many times. This rearrangement joins TRBV29-1 to TRBJ2-5; maybe TRBD2 (5 bases). CDR1 is SQVTM, CDR2 ANQGSEA, per germline. The CDR3 runs 15 residues. Trimming cost V 7 bases and J 4 bases, with 22 bases left between them. DNA of the CDR3: TGCAGCGCGGGGAGCGGCGGAGGCGGATTAGAGACCCAGTACTTC. Protein product: CSAGSGGGGLETQYF.

Note on this clonotype: The CDR3 carries no conserved terminal phenylalanine or tryptophan, so it likely arises from a read error. The chain joins TRBV11-2 to TRBJ2-7; D possibly corresponds to TRBD2 (5 bases). The CDR3 totals 15 residues. V dropped 3 bases and J dropped 0 bases, with 12 bases sitting between them. Germline V gene sequence: CDR1 SGHAT, CDR2 FQNNGV. Here the CDR3 DNA reads TGTGCCAGCAGCTTGATAAGCGGTAACTCCTACGAGCAGTACCTC. Translated, it gives CASSLISGNSYEQYL.

Worth noting for this clonotype: A read error may explain this, as a much larger clone is one base away. The chain links TRBV12-3 or TRBV12-4 to TRBJ2-3, with D unresolved. The CDR3 sequence is 12 residues long. The CDR3: CAISLEDGRGYF. The DNA for the CDR3 is TGTGCCATCAGTTTAGAGGACGGGCGAGGGTATTTT.

This clonotype came up many times. V and J are TRBV5-1 and TRBJ2-5, with 9 bases aligning to TRBD2. The CDR3 is made up of 17 amino acids. V lost 2 bases to trimming and J lost 1 base; unmatched junction nucleotides: 9. The germline CDR1 and CDR2 sequences are SGHRS and YFSETQ. In DNA, the CDR3 is TGCGCCAGCAGCTTTGGGCTAGCGGGAATCCTCCAAGAGACCCAGTACTTC. Translated: CASSFGLAGILQETQYF.

The J gene is TRBJ2-7, the V gene TRBV29-1; no clear D gene. The CDR3 is made up of 14 amino acids. Germline-derived CDR1 and CDR2 are SQVTM and ANQGSEA. Trimming removed 3 bases at V and 1 base at J, with 13 bases between. The CDR3 nucleotides are TGCAGCGTTGATATGGGTTTGTCGTCCTACGAGCAGTACTTC. Encoded protein: CSVDMGLSSYEQYF.

This clonotype was seen a handful of times. The chain has TRBV20-1 and TRBJ2-1; a possible D gene is TRBD2 (6 bases). CDR1 and CDR2 from the germline V gene are DFQATT and SNEGSKA (reference sequence). This CDR3 has 14 amino acids. V was shortened by 3 bases and J by 7 bases, with 16 bases between the two germline ends. CDR3 loop: CSASEDYPGNEQFF. CDR3 nucleotides: TGCAGTGCTAGTGAGGACTACCCGGGGAATGAGCAGTTCTTC.